This TCR beta chain was observed in a study of T-cell reconstitution after alpha-beta-depleted transplantation in children. This clonotype appeared a few times. This CDR3 contains 14 residues. Germline CDR1 and CDR2: DFQATT and SNEGSKA (reference sequence). V shed 0 bases and J 6 bases; nucleotides not matched to a gene: 5. During its preparation, the TCRbeta library received unique molecular identifiers. MiXCR, applied by TCRdb to the PCR reads, yields one record per CDR3 protein. The sample lists about 610,000 distinct CDR3 sequences, about 11% occurring once. The V call is TRBV20-1, the J call TRBJ2-1; 7 bases line up with TRBD2. The source of this sequence is a human donor who donated a stem cell graft to a child with acute myeloid leukemia. This specimen consisted of PBMCs from the stem cell graft donor, obtained from the stem cell graft. Here the CDR3 reads CSARDVAGVNEQFF. The CDR3 nucleotides are TGCAGTGCTAGAGATGTGGCGGGAGTCAATGAGCAGTTCTTC.